What follows are 9 T cell receptor beta chains derived from one specimen sequenced in a study of T cells expressing NK-cell markers. TCRdb re-analyzed the 5' RACE reads; it lists each CDR3 protein once, without DNA. The sample has around 550,000 distinct CDR3 sequences; the top ten hold around 4%. The specimen was blood T cells: a sorted CD56 or NKG2C T cell subset, CD4+ or CD8+ T cells, or bulk PBMC T cells (not recorded which). The receptors were sampled from a man younger than 35 in good health.

The chain is built from TRBV20-1 and TRBJ2-1; the D call from TCRdb, TRBD1, cannot be confirmed without DNA. The germline gives CDR1 DFQATT, CDR2 SNEGSKA (reference sequence). This CDR3 contains 12 residues. CDR3 region: CSAARVANEQFF.

This chain connects TRBV12-3 or TRBV12-4 to TRBJ1-2. CDR3 length equals 13 residues. Here the CDR3 reads CASSRSANYGYTF.

This rearrangement joins TRBV4-3 to TRBJ2-3. CDR1 and CDR2 from the germline V gene are LGHNA and YSLEER. The CDR3 is 14 amino acids. This chain's CDR3 is CASSQAVSTDTQYF.

V and J are TRBV12-3 or TRBV12-4 and TRBJ2-5; TCRdb calls TRBD2, which cannot be checked without DNA. This CDR3 has 17 residues. The CDR3: CASSLTSGRAIRETQYF.

The rearrangement uses TRBV20-1 and TRBJ1-1; TCRdb gives TRBD1 as the D gene, but with no DNA this cannot be confirmed. The CDR3 loop spans 14 amino acids. CDR1 and CDR2 from the germline V gene are DFQATT and SNEGSKA (reference sequence). CDR3: CSATPGGMNTEAFF.

The genes are TRBV12-3 or TRBV12-4 and TRBJ2-1; as DNA is missing, the TRBD1 call by TCRdb cannot be tested. This CDR3 has 16 amino acids. The CDR3 loop reads CASTRIMGEGLDEQFF.

The rearrangement links TRBV7-2 to TRBJ2-5. CDR1 is SGHTA and CDR2 is FQGNSA in the germline V gene. CDR3 size: 16 residues. The CDR3 sequence: CASSLASIGIQETQYF.

V gene TRBV12-3 or TRBV12-4 combines with J gene TRBJ2-5; TCRdb selects TRBD1, and the lack of DNA leaves this call unchecked. The CDR3 is 16 amino acids. CDR3 loop: CASSTVRTGLEETQYF.

The chain recombines TRBV20-1 with TRBJ2-3; the D call of TRBD2 rests on TCRdb alone, since no DNA is present to check it. The CDR3 loop spans 18 amino acids. Germline assignment: CDR1 DFQATT and CDR2 SNEGSKA (reference sequence). The CDR3 spells CSAKSGTSGRADADTQYF.